This TCR beta chain was sequenced for a study of CD8+ T cells in alopecia areata. Background on the study: At a dose of 5 to 10 mg twice daily, oral tofacitinib was given to treated patients.

Specified treatment: oral pan-JAK inhibitor, 5-10 mg twice daily. Alopecia areata patients had lesional scalp punch biopsies and peripheral blood taken from them. Extraction and reverse transcription of RNA yielded cDNA as the sequencing template. Profiled with immunoSEQ multiplex PCR; TCRdb holds only in-frame clones, not every one. Here the sample spans around 150,000 clones, around 82% being singletons. As concerns this clone: Antigen: not known.

Regarding the study as a whole: Whereas mice showed it more clearly, TCR sharing across patients was murkier, possibly because of HLA.

This receptor was identified in a human donor with alopecia areata. The material was CD8+ T cells sorted from blood, obtained at week 4, from a patient treated with tofacitinib.

The CDR3 DNA follows: TGTGCCAGTAGCACCCCGGACAGGGTAAACTCTGGGGCCAACGTCCTGACTTTC. Its translation: CASSTPDRVNSGANVLTF. This chain connects TRBV19 to TRBJ2-6; 8 bases are shared with TRBD1. The trim removed 6 bases at V and 0 bases at J, leaving 10 bases unmatched. CDR3 size: 18 residues. Germline assignment: CDR1 LNHDA and CDR2 SQIVND (reference sequence). The full variable domain, completed using reference TRBV19 and TRBJ2-6, is DGGITQSPKYLFRKEGQNVTLSCEQNLNHDAMYWYRQDPGQGLRLIYYSQIVNDFQKGDIAEGYSVSREKKESFPLTVTSAQKNPTAFYLCASSTPDRVNSGANVLTFGAGSRLTVL.